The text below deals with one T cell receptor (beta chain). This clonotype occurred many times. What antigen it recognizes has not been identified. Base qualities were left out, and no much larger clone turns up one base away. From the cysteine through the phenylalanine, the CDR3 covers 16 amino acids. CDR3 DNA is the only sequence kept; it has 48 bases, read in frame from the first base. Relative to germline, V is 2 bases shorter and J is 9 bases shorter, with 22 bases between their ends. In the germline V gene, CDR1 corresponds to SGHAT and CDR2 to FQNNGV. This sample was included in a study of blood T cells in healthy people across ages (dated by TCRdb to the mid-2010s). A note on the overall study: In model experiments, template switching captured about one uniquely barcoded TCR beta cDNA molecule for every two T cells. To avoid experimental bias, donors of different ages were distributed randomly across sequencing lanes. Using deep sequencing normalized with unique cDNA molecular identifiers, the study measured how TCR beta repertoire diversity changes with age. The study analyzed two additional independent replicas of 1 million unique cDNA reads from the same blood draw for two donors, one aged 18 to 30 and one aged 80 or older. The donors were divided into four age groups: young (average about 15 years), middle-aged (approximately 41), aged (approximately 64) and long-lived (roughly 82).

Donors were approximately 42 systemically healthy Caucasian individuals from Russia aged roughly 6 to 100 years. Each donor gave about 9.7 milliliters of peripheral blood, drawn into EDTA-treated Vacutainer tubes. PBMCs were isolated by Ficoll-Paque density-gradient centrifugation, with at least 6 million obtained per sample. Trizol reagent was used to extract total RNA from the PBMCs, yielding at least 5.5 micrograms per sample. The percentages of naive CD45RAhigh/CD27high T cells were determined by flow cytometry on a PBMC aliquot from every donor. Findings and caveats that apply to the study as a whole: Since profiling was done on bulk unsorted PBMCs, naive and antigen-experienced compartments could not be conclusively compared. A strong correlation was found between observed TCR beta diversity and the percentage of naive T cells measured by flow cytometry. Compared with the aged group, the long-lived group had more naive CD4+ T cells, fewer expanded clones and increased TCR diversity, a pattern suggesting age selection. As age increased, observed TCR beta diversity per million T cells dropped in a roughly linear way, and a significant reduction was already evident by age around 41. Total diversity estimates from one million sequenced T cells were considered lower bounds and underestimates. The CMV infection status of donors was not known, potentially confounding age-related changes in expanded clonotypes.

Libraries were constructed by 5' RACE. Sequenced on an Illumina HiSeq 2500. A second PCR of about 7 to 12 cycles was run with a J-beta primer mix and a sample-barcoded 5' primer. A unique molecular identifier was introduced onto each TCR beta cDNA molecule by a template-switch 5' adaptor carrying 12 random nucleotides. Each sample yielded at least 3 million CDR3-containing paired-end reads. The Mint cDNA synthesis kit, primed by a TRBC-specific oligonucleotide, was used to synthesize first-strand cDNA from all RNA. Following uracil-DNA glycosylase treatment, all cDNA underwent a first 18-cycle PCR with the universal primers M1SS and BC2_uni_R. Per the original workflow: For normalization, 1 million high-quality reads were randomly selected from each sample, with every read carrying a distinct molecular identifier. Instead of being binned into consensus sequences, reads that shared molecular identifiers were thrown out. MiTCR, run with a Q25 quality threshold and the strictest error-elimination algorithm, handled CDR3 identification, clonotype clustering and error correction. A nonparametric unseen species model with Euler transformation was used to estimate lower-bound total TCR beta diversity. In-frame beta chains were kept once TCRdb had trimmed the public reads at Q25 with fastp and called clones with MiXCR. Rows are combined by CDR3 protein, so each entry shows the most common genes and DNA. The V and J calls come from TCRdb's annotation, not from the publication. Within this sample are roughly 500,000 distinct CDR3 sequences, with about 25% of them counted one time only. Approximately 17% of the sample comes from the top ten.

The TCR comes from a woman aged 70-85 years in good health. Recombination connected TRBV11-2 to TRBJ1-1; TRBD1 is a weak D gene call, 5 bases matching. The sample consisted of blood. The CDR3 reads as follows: CASSLSLGVMGDQAFF. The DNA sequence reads TGTGCCAGCAGCTTATCCCTCGGGGTCATGGGGGATCAAGCTTTCTTT.